This TCR beta chain was retrieved from a study of shared clonotypes between healthy human individuals. General study points: The sharing of roughly 5% of naive CD4 clonotypes was seen across a few donors.

The method was immunoSEQ multiplex PCR; TCRdb's version includes in-frame clones alone and lacks a portion of them. The sample has about 2.2 million clones, 93% seen once; the top ten hold about 1.6%. Regarding this clone: Antigen: not known.

This CDR3 contains 16 residues. The V and J ends lost 2 bases and 3 bases respectively, with 17 bases between them. Germline V lookup: CDR1 SGHTA, CDR2 FQGTGA. Positively selected for CCR7, the CD45RO-negative cells used as naive CD8 cells excluded terminally differentiated effector memory CD45RA+ cells. Adult donors, all healthy and HIV-negative, had no recent acute infections or vaccinations. The sample comprised naive CD8+ T cells from PBMCs. The TCR originated in a man aged 18 to 35 in good health. Some clones in this sample may be carry-over from other donors' samples. The chain employs TRBV7-3 and TRBJ2-7, with D possibly matching TRBD1 (6 bases). The CDR3 nucleotides are TGTGCCAGCAGCTTACTCTGGGGGCTTTGTCTCTACGAGCAGTACTTC. It codes for CASSLLWGLCLYEQYF. The variable domain in full, with the rest retrieved from reference TRBV7-3 and TRBJ2-7, is GAGVSQTPSNKVTEKGKYVELRCDPISGHTALYWYRQSLGQGPEFLIYFQGTGAADDSGLPNDRFFAVRPEGSVSTLKIQRTERGDSAVYLCASSLLWGLCLYEQYFGPGTRLTVT.